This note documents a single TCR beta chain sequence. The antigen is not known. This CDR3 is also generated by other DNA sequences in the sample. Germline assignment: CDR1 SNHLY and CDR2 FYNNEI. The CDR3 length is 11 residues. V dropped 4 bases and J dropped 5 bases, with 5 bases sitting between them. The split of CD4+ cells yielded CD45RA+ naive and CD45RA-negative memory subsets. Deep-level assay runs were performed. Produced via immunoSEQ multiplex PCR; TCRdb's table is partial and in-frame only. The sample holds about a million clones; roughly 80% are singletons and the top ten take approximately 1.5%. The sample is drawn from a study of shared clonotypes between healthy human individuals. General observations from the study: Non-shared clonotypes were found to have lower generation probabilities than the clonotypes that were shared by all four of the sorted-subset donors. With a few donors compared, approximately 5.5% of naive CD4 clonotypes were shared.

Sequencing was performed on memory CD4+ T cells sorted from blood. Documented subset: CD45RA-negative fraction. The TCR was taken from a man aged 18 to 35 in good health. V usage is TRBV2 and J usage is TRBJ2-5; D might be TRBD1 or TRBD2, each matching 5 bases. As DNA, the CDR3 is TGTGCCAGCAGTGGGGGGGAGACCCAGTACTTC. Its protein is CASSGGETQYF.